This T cell receptor beta chain originates from a study of blood T cell repertoires in COVID-19. Whole-study context: COVID-19 samples collected from the United States, Italy and Spain covered acute and convalescent phases. PBMCs, B-cell-depleted T cells, or T cells were the source of the cDNA or gDNA that made up the material.

The V gene end was trimmed by 3 bases and the J gene end by 2 bases; junction bases not matched to a gene: 6. The CDR3 loop spans 15 amino acids. Looked up from germline, CDR1 is SGHRS and CDR2 is YFSETQ. In the authors' workflow: How many nucleated cells were present was estimated from reference gene primer amplification. Repertoires were generated with immunoSEQ multiplex PCR, while TCRdb's copy carries only in-frame clones and drops some. V, J and clone size were drawn from that table, and D and trimming were deduced from the DNA. This table has hundreds of thousands of clones, approximately 83% appearing once.

The rearrangement links TRBV5-1 to TRBJ2-3, with 7 bases matching TRBD1. The sequenced sample consisted of peripheral blood. The TCR was taken from a man older than 75 with acute or convalescent COVID-19. CDR3 region: CASSSRTGPTDTQYF. The CDR3 bases are TGCGCCAGCAGCTCCCGGACAGGTCCCACAGATACGCAGTATTTT.